The sequence of this T cell receptor (beta chain) was determined in a study of breast tumors, draining lymph nodes, adjacent tissues. Study-level results: Tumor repertoires ranked between lymph nodes and nontumor tissue in diversity, with V and J gene preferences. Luminal-like breast cancer showed significantly higher tumor–nontumor repertoire similarity than basal-like.

Concerning this clonotype itself: Its target is unknown.

TCRdb used MiXCR to reprocess the multiplex PCR reads, holding one entry per CDR3 protein. This table has 100,000 to 150,000 distinct CDR3 sequences, around 22% appearing once. Breast cancer patients provided tissue from their axillary draining lymph nodes. The TCR sequence derives from a female donor with breast cancer. Some clones in this sample may be carry-over from other donors' samples. The material sequenced was axillary lymph node tissue.

The CDR3 loop reads CASSTKLLGPGNTIYF. CDR3 nucleotide sequence: TGTGCCAGCTCCACAAAGCTGCTGGGGCCTGGAAACACCATATATTTT. The rearrangement joins TRBV18 to TRBJ1-3, with D possibly TRBD1 on 5 matching bases. CDR1 and CDR2 (germline): KGHSH, LQKENI. Trimming stripped 6 bases from V and 2 bases from J, with 17 bases between. The CDR3 has 16 amino acids. The variable domain in full, with the rest retrieved from reference TRBV18 and TRBJ1-3, is NAGVMQNPRHLVRRRGQEARLRCSPMKGHSHVYWYRQLPEEGLKFMVYLQKENIIDESGMPKERFSAEFPKEGPSILRIQQVVRGDSAAYFCASSTKLLGPGNTIYFGEGSWLTVV.